One sample yielded the 31 T cell receptor beta chains listed below, sequenced in a study of T-cell reconstitution after alpha-beta-depleted transplantation in children. A TCRbeta library incorporating unique molecular identifiers was prepared. A single record per CDR3 protein comes from TCRdb applying MiXCR to the PCR reads. The table includes around 250,000 distinct CDR3 sequences, roughly a quarter detected once. Sequences were derived from PBMCs, sampled before TCRalphabeta/CD19-depleted stem cell transplant. The receptor set was obtained from a girl aged 2-10 years with Fanconi anemia, due to receive a stem cell transplant.

This clonotype has a count of ten or more. The rearrangement uses TRBV29-1 and TRBJ2-3, with TRBD2 matching 9 bases. Germline V lookup: CDR1 SQVTM, CDR2 ANQGSEA. J was trimmed by 3 bases and V by 4 bases; bases with no gene match: 5. This CDR3 has 14 amino acids. CDR3 amino acids: CSVGTSVWTDTQYF. DNA of the CDR3: TGCAGCGTTGGGACTAGCGTTTGGACAGATACGCAGTATTTT.

This sequence joins TRBV5-1 and TRBJ2-2, with a possible D match to TRBD2 (5 bases). Trimming removed 3 bases at V and 6 bases at J, with 18 bases between. This CDR3 is 16 amino acids long. Germline V gene sequence: CDR1 SGHRS, CDR2 YFSETQ. CDR3 amino acids: CASSSASGKRAGELFF. CDR3 nucleotide sequence: TGCGCCAGCAGCTCCGCCTCGGGGAAAAGAGCCGGGGAGCTGTTTTTT.

Remarks on this clonotype: This sequence may be a read error, since a much larger clone differs from it by one base. This rearrangement joins TRBV5-1 to TRBJ2-1; perhaps TRBD1 as D (5 bases). The germline gives CDR1 SGHRS, CDR2 YFSETQ. The CDR3 is 13 amino acids. CDR3 sequence reads: CATSLDRGWGQFF. CDR3 coding DNA: TGCGCCACCAGCTTGGATAGGGGATGGGGGCAGTTCTTC.

Points on this clonotype: A much larger clone lies a single base off, so this may be a read error. Given the absence of the conserved phenylalanine or tryptophan at the CDR3 end, a read error is likely. No DNA is shown, since the ends of the CDR3 on it are uncertain; the CDR3 is the one TCRdb lists. The chain recombines TRBV27 with TRBJ1-1; the D call TRBD1 from the table was never checked on the DNA. With termini counted, the CDR3 has 12 amino acids. Germline V gene data show CDR1 as MNHEY and CDR2 as SMNVEV (reference sequence). Here the CDR3 reads CASSFERGTTFC.

This chain joins TRBV29-1 and TRBJ2-6, with D hard to call. The length of the CDR3 is 13 residues. Germline CDR1 SQVTM, CDR2 ANQGSEA. V lost 1 base, J lost 2 bases, and 3 bases lay in between. The chain's CDR3 is CSVEGPGANVLTF. The DNA of the CDR3 is TGCAGCGTTGAAGGGCCTGGGGCCAACGTCCTGACTTTC.

The rearrangement uses TRBV27 and TRBJ1-5, with 7 nucleotides matching TRBD1. Germline V gives CDR1 MNHEY, CDR2 SMNVEV (reference sequence). This CDR3 comprises 20 residues. J lost 0 bases, V lost 1 base, and 15 bases had no gene match. Written as DNA, the CDR3 is TGTGCCAGCAGTTTATTCGGTGTAGGGGGCTTGGGAAATAGCAATCAGCCCCAGCATTTT. Translating gives CASSLFGVGGLGNSNQPQHF.

This clonotype has a count of ten or more. The chain carries TRBV27 and TRBJ2-7; D gene ambiguous. The germline gives CDR1 MNHEY, CDR2 SMNVEV (reference sequence). Trimming took off 0 bases at V and 2 bases at J, with 14 bases between the two ends. CDR3 length equals 16 residues. Here the CDR3 reads CASSLSPGPPPYEQYF. Written as DNA, the CDR3 is TGTGCCAGCAGTTTATCCCCCGGGCCCCCTCCCTACGAGCAGTACTTC.

V gene TRBV5-5 combines with J gene TRBJ2-7, with D uncertain. The CDR3 is made up of 16 amino acids. CDR1 is SGHKS, CDR2 YYEKEE, per germline (reference sequence). V lost 0 bases and J 4 bases, leaving 17 bases between the germline ends. DNA for the CDR3: TGTGCCAGCAGCTTGGTCAGGATCGAGACCTTGTACGAGCAGTACTTC. Amino acid sequence: CASSLVRIETLYEQYF.

The chain has TRBV6-5 and TRBJ2-7; 11 bases map to TRBD2. Germline CDR1 and CDR2: MNHEY and SVGAGI. CDR3 length equals 16 residues. The V and J ends lost 1 base and 1 base, in that order; junction bases with no gene match: 3. CDR3 loop: CASSYLRTSGSYEQYF. DNA of the CDR3: TGTGCCAGCAGTTACTTGCGGACTAGCGGGTCCTACGAGCAGTACTTC.

V and J are TRBV20-1 and TRBJ2-2; no clear D. The germline gives CDR1 DFQATT, CDR2 SNEGSKA (reference sequence). The ends were cut back, 5 bases at V and 4 bases at J, with 5 bases in the middle. The CDR3 sequence is 11 residues long. In nucleotides, the CDR3 is TGCAGTGCTCAACGCACCGGGGAGCTGTTTTTT. Residues: CSAQRTGELFF.

In its sample, this clonotype was seen many times. The chain links TRBV9 to TRBJ2-3; D is unclear. V was trimmed by 0 bases and J by 2 bases, leaving 13 bases between them. There are 16 residues in the CDR3. From germline, CDR1 is SGDLS and CDR2 YYNGEE. The CDR3 region has the DNA TGTGCCAGCAGCGTAGGTGACGGGTTTATCACAGATACGCAGTATTTT. Translation gives CASSVGDGFITDTQYF. The complete variable domain, with remaining parts taken from reference TRBV9 and TRBJ2-3, reads DSGVTQTPKHLITATGQRVTLRCSPRSGDLSVYWYQQSLDQGLQFLIQYYNGEERAKGNILERFSAQQFPDLHSELNLSSLELGDSALYFCASSVGDGFITDTQYFGPGTRLTVL.

This clonotype was recorded at least ten times. The CDR3 loop reads CASTVLAGLSSYNEQFF. In DNA, the CDR3 is TGTGCCAGCACTGTACTAGCGGGGCTAAGCTCCTACAATGAGCAGTTCTTC. The rearrangement uses TRBV12-3 or TRBV12-4 and TRBJ2-1, with 10 bases identical to TRBD2. V dropped 7 bases and J dropped 0; count of bases not matched to a gene: 9. The CDR3 has 17 amino acids.

J is TRBJ1-1 and V is TRBV29-1; no reliable D call. The germline V gene encodes CDR1 SQVTM and CDR2 ANQGSEA. The CDR3 totals 12 residues. With 4 bases removed from V and 3 bases from J, the gap between germline ends came to 9 bases. CDR3 nucleotides: TGCAGCGTTGCCGGCGTAGACACTGAAGCTTTCTTT. Its protein is CSVAGVDTEAFF.

This clonotype has ten or more counts. This sequence joins TRBV20-1 and TRBJ2-1; 7 positions match TRBD2. V lost 5 bases, J lost 2 bases, and 6 bases stayed unmatched. Germline CDR1 DFQATT, CDR2 SNEGSKA (reference sequence). The CDR3 contains 14 residues. CDR3 bases: TGCAGTGCTCCGGCGGGAGTGACCTACAATGAGCAGTTCTTC. Translated, it gives CSAPAGVTYNEQFF.

The gene calls are TRBV4-1 and TRBJ2-7, with 7 bases aligning to TRBD1. The CDR3 totals 14 residues. Germline CDR1 reads MGHRA; CDR2 reads YSYEKL. Unmatched junction bases numbered 4, after V lost 2 bases and J lost 3 bases. This CDR3 reads CASSQLGTDYEQYF. CDR3 in DNA: TGCGCCAGCAGCCAACTCGGGACAGACTACGAGCAGTACTTC.

The sample holds many counts of this clonotype. CDR3 sequence reads: CASSLSPTLTGEYF. The CDR3 DNA reads TGTGCCAGCAGCTTATCTCCCACGCTGACGGGAGAGTATTTT. The chain combines TRBV7-2 with TRBJ2-3, with D maybe TRBD2 (6 bases). The CDR3 has 14 residues. V gave up 2 bases and J gave up 13 bases, with 19 bases separating them. Germline V gene sequence: CDR1 SGHTA, CDR2 FQGNSA.

The CDR3 bases are TGTGCTAGTGGATTTACAGGGCTAGCCACCATTAACCTCACAGATACGCAGTATTTT. Translated, it gives CASGFTGLATINLTDTQYF. The chain carries TRBV12-5 and TRBJ2-3, with a weak D call TRBD1 (6 bases). CDR1 and CDR2 (germline): LGHNT, FRNRAP. This CDR3 comprises 19 residues. Trimming removed 6 bases from V and 2 bases from J, with 27 bases in between.

The rearrangement links TRBV29-1 to TRBJ2-7; 9 bases map to TRBD1. The CDR3 is made up of 13 amino acids. Looked up from germline, CDR1 is SQVTM and CDR2 is ANQGSEA. V dropped 4 bases and J dropped 4; count of bases not matched to a gene: 5. Here the CDR3 reads CSVGTGELYEQYF. The CDR3 region has the DNA TGCAGCGTTGGGACAGGGGAGTTGTACGAGCAGTACTTC.

This clonotype was observed a few times. J is TRBJ2-3 and V is TRBV29-1; D is unresolved. Germline CDR1 reads SQVTM; CDR2 reads ANQGSEA. This CDR3 spans 15 amino acids. Trimming took off 1 base at V and 0 bases at J, with 11 bases between the two ends. The CDR3 is CSVEVTAASTDTQYF. CDR3 sequence (DNA): TGCAGCGTTGAAGTTACGGCAGCTAGCACAGATACGCAGTATTTT.

Ten or more counts support this clonotype. The chain carries TRBV20-1 and TRBJ2-1; D ambiguous. The CDR3 totals 11 residues. Trimming shortened V by 3 bases and J by 7 bases, and 7 bases separated the two germline ends. Germline CDR1 is DFQATT and CDR2 is SNEGSKA (reference sequence). DNA for the CDR3: TGCAGTGCTAGGTGGTTGAATGAGCAGTTCTTC. It specifies CSARWLNEQFF.

This clonotype was detected many times. The V call is TRBV27, the J call TRBJ2-3, with D possibly matching TRBD1 (6 bases). This CDR3 has 14 residues. The V and J ends lost 7 bases and 3 bases respectively, with 14 bases between them. The germline V gene has CDR1 MNHEY and CDR2 SMNVEV (reference sequence). The DNA of the CDR3 is TGTGCCAGCAAGAAAAACGGACAGACAGATACGCAGTATTTT. This translates into CASKKNGQTDTQYF.

The chain recombines TRBV18 with TRBJ1-1; D ambiguous. The V end lost 3 bases, the J end lost 0 bases, and 5 bases lay between the germline ends. Germline-derived CDR1 and CDR2 are KGHSH and LQKENI. The length of the CDR3 is 13 residues. CDR3 protein: CASSPQVNTEAFF. The CDR3 bases are TGTGCCAGCTCACCCCAGGTGAACACTGAAGCTTTCTTT.

The V gene is TRBV7-2, the J gene TRBJ2-1; 9 nucleotides align to TRBD1. This CDR3 is built from 17 residues. Germline CDR1 SGHTA, CDR2 FQGNSA. V lost 2 bases, J lost 6 bases, and 11 bases stayed unmatched. The CDR3 spells CASSLLPGTGFLNEQFF. DNA for the CDR3: TGTGCCAGCAGCTTACTTCCGGGGACAGGGTTTCTCAATGAGCAGTTCTTC. The complete variable domain, with remaining parts taken from reference TRBV7-2 and TRBJ2-1, reads GAGVSQSPSNKVTEKGKDVELRCDPISGHTALYWYRQSLGQGLEFLIYFQGNSAPDKSGLPSDRFSAERTGGSVSTLTIQRTQQEDSAVYLCASSLLPGTGFLNEQFFGPGTRLTVL.

This rearrangement joins TRBV5-1 to TRBJ2-7; D might be TRBD2 (6 bases). Trimming shortened V by 1 base and J by 3 bases, and 14 bases separated the two germline ends. Per germline, CDR1 SGHRS and CDR2 YFSETQ. CDR3 length: 15 residues. CDR3 DNA: TGCGCCAGCAGCTTGACCCCAGCGGAGGGCTACGAGCAGTACTTC. This gives the protein CASSLTPAEGYEQYF.

The chain carries TRBV20-1 and TRBJ2-1, with D tentatively TRBD1 (6 bases). Trimming pared 0 bases from V and 6 bases from J, leaving 21 bases between. The CDR3 sequence is 17 residues long. Germline CDR1 reads DFQATT; CDR2 reads SNEGSKA (reference sequence). This CDR3 is CSARDPYAQGRTNEQFF. The CDR3 nucleotides read TGCAGTGCTAGAGACCCCTACGCACAGGGAAGGACCAATGAGCAGTTCTTC.

This chain uses TRBV10-2 with TRBJ2-1; 13 bases match TRBD2. Germline V gene data show CDR1 as WSHSY and CDR2 as SAAADI. Trimming cost V 5 bases and J 5 bases; bases outside gene matches: 9. This CDR3 spans 17 amino acids. For the CDR3, the DNA is TGCGCCAGCAGTAAGAATGGACTAGCGGGAGTAAACAATGAGCAGTTCTTC. Amino acids: CASSKNGLAGVNNEQFF.

This clonotype appeared many times. The genes are TRBV20-1 and TRBJ2-7; 7 nucleotides align to TRBD1. Germline-derived CDR1 and CDR2 are DFQATT and SNEGSKA (reference sequence). CDR3 length: 14 residues. V shed 0 bases and J 4 bases; nucleotides not matched to a gene: 6. DNA for the CDR3: TGCAGTGCTAGAGAGCTACAGGGGAGTTACGAGCAGTACTTC. Translating gives CSARELQGSYEQYF.

This clonotype was seen many times. The gene calls are TRBV12-3 or TRBV12-4 and TRBJ2-1; D remains ambiguous. This CDR3 is 13 amino acids long. V was cut by 6 bases and J by 0 bases, with 6 bases left in between. CDR3 in amino acids: CASSDNSYNEQFF. The CDR3 DNA sequence: TGTGCCAGCAGCGATAACTCCTACAATGAGCAGTTCTTC.

In its sample, this clonotype was seen a few times. The gene calls are TRBV5-1 and TRBJ2-7, with a tentative D call TRBD1 (5 bases). The germline gives CDR1 SGHRS, CDR2 YFSETQ. The CDR3 has 16 residues. Trimming removed 0 bases at V and 4 bases at J, with 17 bases between. For the CDR3, the DNA is TGCGCCAGCAGCTTGGCCGGGCCAGGGATGGCTTACGAGCAGTACTTC. Translation gives CASSLAGPGMAYEQYF.

The chain recombines TRBV5-6 with TRBJ2-7; 7 nucleotides agree with TRBD1. The CDR3 extends over 15 amino acids. Germline CDR1 reads SGHDT; CDR2 reads YYEEEE. V shed 0 bases, J shed 7 bases, and the junction held 10 bases outside the gene matches. CDR3 coding DNA: TGTGCCAGCAGCTTGGATTTCGACAGGGTCGAGGAGCAGTACTTC. It is translated as CASSLDFDRVEEQYF. The entire variable domain, with the rest obtained from reference TRBV5-6 and TRBJ2-7, is as follows: DAGVTQSPTHLIKTRGQQVTLRCSPKSGHDTVSWYQQALGQGPQFIFQYYEEEERQRGNFPDRFSGHQFPNYSSELNVNALLLGDSALYLCASSLDFDRVEEQYFGPGTRLTVT.

The chain recombines TRBV28 with TRBJ2-2; 9 positions match TRBD2. Germline CDR1 MDHEN, CDR2 SYDVKM. V was pared by 3 bases and J by 0 bases, with 2 bases of the junction left unmatched. CDR3 length: 16 residues. The CDR3 region has the DNA TGTGCCAGCAGTTTGGCGGGAGGGCCGAACACCGGGGAGCTGTTTTTT. Its protein product is CASSLAGGPNTGELFF.